The 25 T cell receptor beta chains below come from one sample, sequenced in a study of blood T cell repertoires in COVID-19. The assay was immunoSEQ multiplex PCR, and TCRdb's table has in-frame clones only and misses some. Of under 150,000 clones in the sample, 84% were seen once. Material for sequencing was PBMCs or T cells enriched from blood (not recorded which). These TCRs come from a woman in her forties or fifties who had been exposed to COVID-19.

The rearrangement joins TRBV6-1 to TRBJ1-2; 11 nucleotides line up with TRBD1. Germline CDR1 is MNHNS and CDR2 is SASEGT. The trim removed 4 bases at V and 4 bases at J, leaving 11 bases unmatched. The CDR3 contains 17 residues. This CDR3 reads CASSASPGTGGGYGYTF. The CDR3 nucleotides are TGTGCCAGCAGTGCCAGCCCCGGGACAGGGGGAGGCTATGGCTACACCTTC.

The chain links TRBV11-2 to TRBJ2-5; unclear D gene. The germline V and J ends were trimmed by 3 bases and 5 bases, with 13 bases remaining between them. The CDR3 is made up of 14 amino acids. Germline lookup yields CDR1 SGHAT and CDR2 FQNNGV. The CDR3 region is CASSFPADGETQYF. CDR3 bases: TGTGCCAGCAGCTTCCCGGCCGACGGGGAGACCCAGTACTTC.

This clone was detected a few times. The chain couples TRBV3-1 (or the pseudogene TRBV3-2) to TRBJ1-4; no clear D gene. The length of the CDR3 is 14 residues. Germline CDR1 reads LGHDT; CDR2 reads YNNKEL (reference sequence). V was trimmed by 3 bases and J by 5 bases, leaving 10 bases between them. CDR3 sequence: CASSQRAVNEKLFF. CDR3 nucleotide sequence: TGTGCCAGCAGCCAGAGGGCAGTAAATGAAAAACTGTTTTTT.

A remark on this clone: Other DNA sequences in this sample translate to the same CDR3. This chain joins TRBV29-1 and TRBJ2-5; possibly TRBD1 for D (5 bases). Deletions cut 2 bases from V and 5 bases from J, with 6 bases between. The germline gives CDR1 SQVTM, CDR2 ANQGSEA. This CDR3 spans 11 amino acids. CDR3: CSVEQGETQYF. CDR3 bases: TGCAGCGTTGAACAGGGCGAGACCCAGTACTTC.

The rearrangement joins TRBV30 to TRBJ1-2; D is uncertain. The CDR3 is made up of 12 amino acids. Germline loops: CDR1 GTSNPN, CDR2 SVGIG (reference sequence). The V end was cut by 2 bases, the J end by 5 bases, with 9 bases between. The CDR3, as DNA: TGTGCCTGGAGTCCCAACACATATGGCTACACCTTC. This gives the protein CAWSPNTYGYTF.

This clone was seen once. The gene calls are TRBV16 and TRBJ2-5; D unresolved. Germline lookup yields CDR1 KGHSY and CDR2 FQNENV. This CDR3 comprises 13 residues. Trimming pared 6 bases from V and 5 bases from J, leaving 13 bases between. The CDR3: CASSSRPSETQYF. In DNA, the CDR3 is TGTGCCAGCAGTTCTCGTCCGTCGGAGACCCAGTACTTC. The variable domain in full, with the rest retrieved from reference TRBV16 and TRBJ2-5, is GEEVAQTPKHLVRGEGQKAKLYCAPIKGHSYVFWYQQVLKNEFKFLISFQNENVFDETGMPKERFSAKCLPNSPCSLEIQATKLEDSAVYFCASSSRPSETQYFGPGTRLLVL.

The chain is built from TRBV9 and TRBJ2-5, with TRBD2 matching over 8 bases. The V gene's germline CDR1 is SGDLS and CDR2 YYNGEE. Unmatched junction bases numbered 8, after V lost 3 bases and J lost 4 bases. The CDR3 runs to 15 residues. CDR3 amino acids: CASSDAGGRGETQYF. DNA for the CDR3: TGTGCCAGCAGCGATGCGGGAGGCCGGGGAGAGACCCAGTACTTC.

V is TRBV28 and J is TRBJ2-1; the D is unclear. Trimming took 1 base from V and 10 from J, leaving 8 bases between them. This CDR3 comprises 12 residues. The germline gives CDR1 MDHEN, CDR2 SYDVKM. DNA for the CDR3: TGTGCCAGCAGTTTATTACAGACAGAGCAGTTCTTC. It encodes CASSLLQTEQFF.

This chain joins TRBV27 and TRBJ1-2; D gene uncertain. This CDR3 has 15 residues. Trimming took off 0 bases at V and 3 bases at J, with 11 bases between the two ends. Germline V gene lookup returns CDR1 MNHEY and CDR2 SMNVEV (reference sequence). As DNA, the CDR3 is TGTGCCAGCAGTTTATCCTCCTACAGACACTATGGCTACACCTTC. Translated: CASSLSSYRHYGYTF.

The chain is built from TRBV3-1 (or the pseudogene TRBV3-2) and TRBJ1-3, with TRBD1 as a possible D gene (5 bases). V shed 1 base and J shed 4 bases, with 14 bases lying between them. Germline V lookup: CDR1 LGHDT, CDR2 YNNKEL (reference sequence). The CDR3 has 16 amino acids. This CDR3 reads CASSQGSGPAGNTIYF. CDR3 sequence (DNA): TGTGCCAGCAGCCAAGGGTCAGGGCCCGCGGGAAACACCATATATTTT.

This clone was observed a few times. The chain is built from TRBV6-2 or TRBV6-3 and TRBJ2-7; 8 nucleotides line up with TRBD2. The CDR3 is 14 amino acids. The V gene's germline CDR1 is MNHEY and CDR2 SVGEGT. V dropped 0 bases and J dropped 2; count of bases not matched to a gene: 0. The CDR3 region is CASSYSTSAYEQYF. CDR3 nucleotides: TGTGCCAGCAGTTACTCGACTAGCGCCTACGAGCAGTACTTC.

The rearrangement links TRBV18 to TRBJ1-1; TRBD1 is a possible D gene (5 bases). In germline, CDR1 is KGHSH, CDR2 LQKENI. V dropped 2 bases and J dropped 1 base, with 11 bases sitting between them. The CDR3 has 15 amino acids. The CDR3 spells CASSPGTNPNTEAFF. In nucleotides, the CDR3 is TGTGCCAGCTCACCAGGGACTAACCCGAACACTGAAGCTTTCTTT.

This chain links TRBV7-9 with TRBJ2-1; 15 nucleotides line up with TRBD2. Germline CDR1 and CDR2: SEHNR and FQNEAQ (reference sequence). The CDR3 runs 17 residues. V lost 5 bases, J lost 10 bases, and 12 bases stayed unmatched. Here the CDR3 reads CASSLRGLAGGHAEQFF. The CDR3 DNA reads as TGTGCCAGCAGCCTCCGGGGACTAGCGGGGGGCCACGCGGAGCAGTTCTTC.

The chain recombines TRBV4-1 with TRBJ1-2; tentative D call: TRBD1 (5 bases). Trimming removed 0 bases at V and 0 bases at J, with 20 bases between. The length of the CDR3 is 19 residues. Germline CDR1 and CDR2: MGHRA and YSYEKL. DNA of the CDR3: TGCGCCAGCAGCCAAGATAAGGGAGGCACAGGTCCCTCTAACTATGGCTACACCTTC. Translation: CASSQDKGGTGPSNYGYTF.

This clone has a handful of counts. The gene calls are TRBV7-6 and TRBJ1-4; D perhaps matches TRBD1 (6 bases). This CDR3 contains 16 residues. The germline V gene has CDR1 SGHVS and CDR2 FNYEAQ. The V gene lost 2 bases and the J gene lost 2 bases, with 12 bases spanning the gap. CDR3 loop: CASSLRGGLTNEKLFF. The CDR3 nucleotides are TGTGCCAGCAGCTTAAGGGGGGGGCTCACTAATGAAAAACTGTTTTTT.

This clone was seen once. The chain links TRBV9 to TRBJ2-5; the match to TRBD2 covers 13 bases. Germline V CDR1 and CDR2: SGDLS, YYNGEE. The CDR3 totals 15 residues. The ends lost 2 bases at V and 5 bases at J; junction bases unmatched: 3. CDR3: CASSVATSGGETQYF. The CDR3 coding sequence is TGTGCCAGCAGCGTTGCGACTAGCGGGGGGGAGACCCAGTACTTC.

This chain joins TRBV4-3 and TRBJ1-3; D might be TRBD1 (6 bases). Germline lookup yields CDR1 LGHNA and CDR2 YSLEER. The CDR3 totals 16 residues. V lost 0 bases and J 2 bases, leaving 11 bases between the germline ends. In DNA form, the CDR3 reads TGCGCCAGCAGCCAAGATACCCGGACAGCTGGAAACACCATATATTTT. Protein sequence: CASSQDTRTAGNTIYF.

This sequence joins TRBV6-2 or TRBV6-3 and TRBJ2-7; 10 bases match TRBD2. The CDR3 spans 14 residues. V lost 5 bases and J lost 6; bases outside the gene matches: 7. Germline V CDR1 and CDR2: MNHEY, SVGEGT. CDR3 residues: CASSLAGVVGEQYF. The CDR3 bases are TGTGCCAGCAGTCTAGCGGGAGTGGTTGGCGAGCAGTACTTC.

The rearrangement joins TRBV3-1 (or the pseudogene TRBV3-2) to TRBJ1-2, with unresolved D. V gave up 4 bases and J gave up 4 bases, with 16 bases separating them. Germline values: CDR1 LGHDT, CDR2 YNNKEL (reference sequence). This CDR3 has 15 residues. The CDR3 DNA follows: TGTGCCAGCAGCCGAGTCAGGCCGATTTTCTATGGCTACACCTTC. Protein product: CASSRVRPIFYGYTF.

The chain couples TRBV19 to TRBJ1-1; 7 bases are shared with TRBD1. The V gene end was trimmed by 6 bases and the J gene end by 5 bases; junction bases not matched to a gene: 9. The CDR3 consists of 14 residues. CDR1 is LNHDA, CDR2 SQIVND, per germline (reference sequence). CDR3 coding DNA: TGTGCCAGTAGCGTGACAGGGCGAAGGACTGAAGCTTTCTTT. Amino acid sequence: CASSVTGRRTEAFF.

This chain joins TRBV7-2 and TRBJ2-5; D may be TRBD1 (6 bases). The ends were cut back, 4 bases at V and 3 bases at J, with 12 bases in the middle. The germline V gene has CDR1 SGHTA and CDR2 FQGNSA. This CDR3 spans 14 amino acids. The CDR3: CASSYTGTKETQYF. DNA for the CDR3: TGTGCCAGCAGCTATACCGGGACAAAAGAGACCCAGTACTTC.

J is TRBJ2-2 and V is TRBV9, with 11 bases identical to TRBD2. The CDR3 consists of 16 residues. J gave up 4 bases and V 3 bases, and 5 bases lay outside the gene matches. CDR1 and CDR2 (germline): SGDLS, YYNGEE. The CDR3 DNA reads TGTGCCAGCAGCGGACCTCTAGCGGGAGGCACCGGGGAGCTGTTTTTT. Residues: CASSGPLAGGTGELFF.

This clone was seen once. The chain uses TRBV6-2 or TRBV6-3 and TRBJ2-2; 11 bases are shared with TRBD2. CDR1 and CDR2 from the germline V gene are MNHEY and SVGEGT. CDR3 length equals 17 residues. Trimming removed 0 bases from V and 1 base from J; junction bases left unmatched: 1. CDR3 residues: CASSYSGTSGNTGELFF. The CDR3, as DNA: TGTGCCAGCAGTTACTCAGGGACTAGCGGGAACACCGGGGAGCTGTTTTTT.

This clone was observed at least ten times. The chain uses TRBV19 and TRBJ2-1, with TRBD2 matching over 12 bases. V trimming: 5 bases; J trimming: 9 bases; junction bases outside the gene matches: 14. Germline V gene lookup returns CDR1 LNHDA and CDR2 SQIVND (reference sequence). The CDR3 is 17 residues long. The CDR3 region has the DNA TGTGCCAGTAGTCTCACCCTCCCTAGCGGGGGGGCCGGTGAGCAGTTCTTC. Translated: CASSLTLPSGGAGEQFF.

This clone came up a few times. The J gene is TRBJ1-6, the V gene TRBV19, with D perhaps TRBD1 (5 bases). Trimming pared 11 bases from V and 6 bases from J, leaving 14 bases between. Germline lookup yields CDR1 LNHDA and CDR2 SQIVND (reference sequence). This CDR3 spans 13 amino acids. CDR3 bases: TGTGCCTGTACCGACAGAACTAATTCACCCCTCCACTTT. It translates to CACTDRTNSPLHF.